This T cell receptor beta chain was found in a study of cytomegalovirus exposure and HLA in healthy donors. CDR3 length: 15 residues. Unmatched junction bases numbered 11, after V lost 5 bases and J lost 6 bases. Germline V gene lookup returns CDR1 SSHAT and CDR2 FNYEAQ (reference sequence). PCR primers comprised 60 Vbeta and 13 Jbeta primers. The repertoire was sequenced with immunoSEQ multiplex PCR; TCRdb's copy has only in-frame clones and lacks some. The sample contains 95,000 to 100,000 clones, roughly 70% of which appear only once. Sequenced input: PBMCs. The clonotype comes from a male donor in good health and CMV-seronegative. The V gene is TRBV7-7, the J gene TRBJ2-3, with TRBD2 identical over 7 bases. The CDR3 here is CASSRLAQVPDTQYF. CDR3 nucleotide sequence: TGTGCCAGCAGCCGACTAGCACAGGTCCCCGATACGCAGTATTTT. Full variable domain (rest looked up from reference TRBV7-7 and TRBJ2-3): GAGVSQSPRYKVTKRGQDVTLRCDPISSHATLYWYQQALGQGPEFLTYFNYEAQPDKSGLPSDRFSAERPEGSISTLTIQRTEQRDSAMYRCASSRLAQVPDTQYFGPGTRLTVL.